The 23 T cell receptor beta chains given below trace back to one sample, sequenced in a study of Ad26.COV2.S vaccination and SARS-CoV-2 variants. Generated by immunoSEQ multiplex PCR, the TCRdb table keeps only in-frame clones and is missing some. The data contain around 250,000 clones, 87% of them singletons. Treatment denoted: roughly 18 received Ad26.COV2.S at low or high dose, single or two shots; 5 received placebo; per-sample allocation not given. Specimens were obtained on day 63 following the first vaccine or placebo injection. Sample: peripheral blood, taken in a trial of Ad26.COV2.S vaccine versus placebo. The receptor set was obtained from a person aged 18-60 years who received the Ad26.COV2.S COVID-19 vaccine or a placebo.

The J gene is TRBJ2-1, the V gene TRBV15; 10 nucleotides match TRBD2. Germline V gene sequence: CDR1 LNHNV, CDR2 YYDKDF (reference sequence). The CDR3 runs to 15 residues. The V segment lost 3 bases and the J segment 8 bases; nucleotides outside the gene matches: 7. The CDR3 protein is CATSSLAGDRDEQFF. In DNA, the CDR3 is TGTGCCACCAGCAGCCTAGCGGGAGATAGGGATGAGCAGTTCTTC.

The chain uses TRBV7-2 and TRBJ1-2, with 8 bases fitting TRBD1. Germline V CDR1 and CDR2: SGHTA, FQGNSA. The CDR3 is 13 residues long. J was trimmed by 2 bases and V by 6 bases; bases with no gene match: 2. The CDR3 DNA reads TGTGCCAGCAGGGGACAGGCGAACTATGGCTACACCTTC. Its translation is CASRGQANYGYTF.

The chain recombines TRBV5-1 with TRBJ1-3, with a weak D call TRBD1 (5 bases). The CDR3 length is 15 residues. The ends were cut back, 3 bases at V and 3 bases at J, with 13 bases in the middle. Germline V gene lookup returns CDR1 SGHRS and CDR2 YFSETQ. In DNA form, the CDR3 reads TGCGCCAGCAGCTCAACGGGGGAAAATGGAAACACCATATATTTT. It specifies CASSSTGENGNTIYF.

The chain is built from TRBV19 and TRBJ2-5; possibly TRBD1 or TRBD2 for D (6 bases each). V was shortened by 4 bases and J by 5 bases, with 20 bases between the two germline ends. Germline V gene data show CDR1 as LNHDA and CDR2 as SQIVND (reference sequence). CDR3 length equals 16 residues. The CDR3 reads CASSTGGQGSRETQYF. In DNA, the CDR3 is TGTGCCAGTAGTACCGGAGGGCAGGGGTCCCGGGAGACCCAGTACTTC.

Details on this clone: At one boundary the junction diverges from the germline segment, which might be a read error. The chain couples TRBV7-7 to TRBJ2-7, with D perhaps being TRBD1 or TRBD2 (6 bases each). There are 13 residues in the CDR3. From germline, CDR1 is SSHAT and CDR2 FNYEAQ (reference sequence). CDR3 amino acids: CASSAGHSYEQYF. The CDR3 nucleotides read TGTGCTAGCAGCGCGGGACACTCCTACGAGCAGTACTTC. Full variable domain (remainder filled in from reference TRBV7-7 and TRBJ2-7): GAGVSQSPRYKVTKRGQDVTLRCDPISSHATLYWYQQALGQGPEFLTYFNYEAQPDKSGLPSDRFSAERPEGSISTLTIQRTEQRDSAMYRCASSAGHSYEQYFGPGTRLTVT.

This chain links TRBV15 with TRBJ2-7; no clear D. The CDR3 totals 17 residues. Trimming shortened V by 0 bases and J by 0 bases, and 15 bases separated the two germline ends. Germline V gene sequence: CDR1 LNHNV, CDR2 YYDKDF (reference sequence). This CDR3 is CATSRERPFDHSYEQYF. For the CDR3, the DNA is TGTGCCACCAGCAGAGAGCGGCCCTTTGATCACTCCTACGAGCAGTACTTC.

The genes are TRBV4-1 and TRBJ2-2, with TRBD2 identical over 10 bases. Germline loops: CDR1 MGHRA, CDR2 YSYEKL. The V and J ends lost 3 bases and 2 bases, in that order; junction bases with no gene match: 3. The CDR3 has 16 amino acids. DNA of the CDR3: TGCGCCAGCAGCCACCAACTAGCGGGAAACACCGGGGAGCTGTTTTTT. It is translated as CASSHQLAGNTGELFF.

The table lists this clone with a few counts. V usage is TRBV9 and J usage is TRBJ2-2, with 15 bases identical to TRBD2. This CDR3 has 16 residues. The germline CDR1 and CDR2 sequences are SGDLS and YYNGEE. Trimming removed 4 bases from V and 6 bases from J; junction bases left unmatched: 4. This CDR3 reads CASSTRTSGRAGELFF. CDR3 DNA: TGTGCCAGCAGCACCCGGACTAGCGGGAGGGCCGGGGAGCTGTTTTTT.

The V and J genes are TRBV28 and TRBJ2-1; the D gene is possibly TRBD1 (6 bases). This CDR3 comprises 15 residues. CDR1 and CDR2 (germline): MDHEN, SYDVKM. The germline V and J ends were trimmed by 7 bases and 10 bases, with 23 bases remaining between them. In nucleotides, the CDR3 is TGTGCCAGCATCGACCTCCAGGCAGGGGATTTGGAGCAGTTCTTC. Translated, it gives CASIDLQAGDLEQFF. Full variable domain (rest looked up from reference TRBV28 and TRBJ2-1): DVKVTQSSRYLVKRTGEKVFLECVQDMDHENMFWYRQDPGLGLRLIYFSYDVKMKEKGDIPEGYSVSREKKERFSLILESASTNQTSMYLCASIDLQAGDLEQFFGPGTRLTVL.

This chain connects TRBV7-2 to TRBJ2-1; 8 nucleotides align to TRBD1. The CDR3 consists of 14 residues. The V gene's germline CDR1 is SGHTA and CDR2 FQGNSA. The V and J ends lost 1 base and 4 bases, in that order; junction bases with no gene match: 0. The CDR3 coding sequence is TGTGCCAGCAGCTTAGACAGGGGGTACAATGAGCAGTTCTTC. This gives the protein CASSLDRGYNEQFF.

V and J are TRBV27 and TRBJ2-1; D might be TRBD1 (5 bases). This CDR3 spans 13 amino acids. Trimming left V 6 bases short and J 12 bases short, with 18 bases between. The germline V gene has CDR1 MNHEY and CDR2 SMNVEV (reference sequence). The CDR3 sequence: CASSPGHSPGQFF. CDR3 nucleotides: TGTGCCAGCAGCCCTGGACACAGCCCCGGGCAGTTCTTC.

V is TRBV11-2 and J is TRBJ1-4; 7 positions agree with TRBD1. The CDR3 has 12 residues. Germline CDR1 SGHAT, CDR2 FQNNGV. Germline trimming cut 5 bases from V and 13 bases from J; bases unmatched to any gene: 7. This chain's CDR3 is CASSPNRDRLFF. The CDR3 nucleotides are TGTGCCAGCAGCCCTAATCGGGACAGACTGTTTTTT.

The V and J genes are TRBV7-2 and TRBJ2-5; D is ambiguous. V was shortened by 5 bases and J by 9 bases, with 13 bases between the two germline ends. The CDR3 is 12 amino acids. Per the germline V gene, CDR1 is SGHTA and CDR2 is FQGNSA. CDR3 in DNA: TGTGCCAGCAGCGCTCCGCCTGGGCCCCAGTACTTC. Encoded protein: CASSAPPGPQYF. Full variable domain (remainder filled in from reference TRBV7-2 and TRBJ2-5): GAGVSQSPSNKVTEKGKDVELRCDPISGHTALYWYRQSLGQGLEFLIYFQGNSAPDKSGLPSDRFSAERTGGSVSTLTIQRTQQEDSAVYLCASSAPPGPQYFGPGTRLLVL.

CDR3 in DNA: TGTGCCAGCAGCTTACTCGGAGGCAATCAGCCCCAGCATTTT. This translates into CASSLLGGNQPQHF. This chain connects TRBV7-9 to TRBJ1-5; D remains ambiguous. CDR1 and CDR2 from the germline V gene are SEHNR and FQNEAQ (reference sequence). CDR3 length: 14 residues. V dropped 2 bases and J dropped 2 bases, with 7 bases sitting between them.

The chain joins TRBV6-1 to TRBJ2-1; D is unclear. The CDR3 is 15 residues long. CDR1 is MNHNS, CDR2 SASEGT, per germline. V lost 1 base to trimming and J lost 0 bases, with 7 bases between them. CDR3: CASSEGLSSYNEQFF. The CDR3 nucleotides are TGTGCCAGCAGTGAAGGGCTAAGCTCCTACAATGAGCAGTTCTTC.

The chain is built from TRBV6-2 or TRBV6-3 and TRBJ2-4; 10 positions agree with TRBD1. CDR1 MNHEY and CDR2 SVGEGT come from the germline V gene. The trim removed 6 bases at V and 6 bases at J, leaving 5 bases unmatched. The CDR3 length is 14 residues. CDR3 region: CASSSDRGRNIQYF. In DNA form, the CDR3 reads TGTGCCAGCAGCTCCGACAGGGGGCGAAACATTCAGTACTTC.

In its sample, this clone was seen a few times. The CDR3 here is CASSQTGAFYGYTF. The CDR3 nucleotides read TGCGCCAGCAGCCAAACAGGGGCGTTCTATGGCTACACCTTC. The chain has TRBV4-3 and TRBJ1-2; 7 bases fit TRBD1. The CDR3 loop spans 14 amino acids. J was trimmed by 4 bases and V by 2 bases; bases with no gene match: 4. CDR1 and CDR2 (germline): LGHNA, YSLEER.

The V call is TRBV2, the J call TRBJ2-5; D gene unclear. V gave up 5 bases and J gave up 5 bases, with 6 bases separating them. Germline loops: CDR1 SNHLY, CDR2 FYNNEI. CDR3 length: 11 residues. CDR3 bases: TGTGCCAGCAGTATTGAGGAGACCCAGTACTTC. Translating gives CASSIEETQYF.

Only a few counts were recorded for this clone. The chain links TRBV21-1 to TRBJ1-5. TRBV21-1 is deemed a pseudogene. There are 14 residues in the CDR3. This chain's CDR3 is CASSMVRGGQPQHF. Written as DNA, the CDR3 is TGTGCTAGCAGCATGGTACGGGGAGGTCAGCCCCAGCATTTT.

V and J are TRBV18 and TRBJ2-5; D not resolved. CDR1 and CDR2 from the germline V gene are KGHSH and LQKENI. The CDR3 sequence is 14 residues long. The germline V and J ends were trimmed by 6 bases and 6 bases, with 17 bases remaining between them. The CDR3 loop reads CASSLGPEGKTQYF. The CDR3 coding sequence is TGTGCCAGCTCTCTTGGACCAGAAGGAAAGACCCAGTACTTC.

CDR3 amino acids: CASSQAPLGTYGYTF. The DNA for the CDR3 is TGCGCCAGCAGCCAAGCCCCCTTAGGGACCTATGGCTACACCTTC. V and J are TRBV4-1 and TRBJ1-2; TRBD1 is a possible D gene (5 bases). The V end lost 1 base, the J end lost 4 bases, and 13 bases lay between the germline ends. The CDR3 is 15 residues long. Germline V CDR1 and CDR2: MGHRA, YSYEKL.

The chain links TRBV3-1 (or the pseudogene TRBV3-2) to TRBJ1-2, with unresolved D. Germline V gene sequence: CDR1 LGHDT, CDR2 YNNKEL (reference sequence). The CDR3 is 17 amino acids. V was cut by 1 base and J by 5 bases, with 20 bases left in between. CDR3 sequence: CASSQAYVGWGAYGYTF. For the CDR3, the DNA is TGTGCCAGCAGCCAAGCATATGTGGGCTGGGGTGCGTATGGCTACACCTTC.

The chain is built from TRBV30 and TRBJ1-5; D remains unclear. V dropped 3 bases and J dropped 2 bases, with 14 bases sitting between them. The CDR3 loop spans 15 amino acids. From germline, CDR1 is GTSNPN and CDR2 SVGIG (reference sequence). CDR3 bases: TGTGCCTGGAGCTCAAGACAAGCCCGCAATCAGCCCCAGCATTTT. Translated, it gives CAWSSRQARNQPQHF.